This T cell receptor (beta chain) stems from a study of blood T cells in healthy people across ages. Study-wide results and limits: More naive CD4+ cells and higher diversity were found in long-lived than in aged donors.

Notes on this clonotype: The antigen remains unidentified.

For the second PCR, which ran for roughly 7 to 11 cycles, a sample-barcoded 5' primer and a J-beta primer mix were used. TCRdb itself ran the 5' RACE reads through MiXCR, one entry per CDR3 protein. Here the sample spans nearly 800,000 distinct CDR3 sequences, around 50% being singletons. CDR3 length: 13 amino acids. V was pared by 0 bases and J by 2 bases, with 7 bases between. CDR1 is SQVTM, CDR2 ANQGSEA, per germline. Source material: blood. The genes are TRBV29-1 and TRBJ1-1; D call uncertain. This receptor was taken from a man in his forties or fifties in good health. The CDR3 sequence: CSVEEWANTEAFF. In DNA, the CDR3 is TGCAGCGTTGAAGAATGGGCAAACACTGAAGCTTTCTTT.